The present T cell receptor beta chain was sequenced within a study of shared T cell receptors in the human thymus. Clones were read by immunoSEQ multiplex PCR, and TCRdb kept only the in-frame ones, dropping some. The sample carries hundreds of thousands of clones, 95% recorded once. The CDR3 has 13 amino acids. Germline values: CDR1 SGHRS, CDR2 YFSETQ. V lost 1 base and J lost 0, with 2 bases in between. The sequenced material came from thymocytes. The V gene is TRBV5-1, the J gene TRBJ1-5; no definite D call. The TCR originated in a human donor. The CDR3 DNA reads as TGCGCCAGCAGCTTGAGTAGCAATCAGCCCCAGCATTTT. It codes for CASSLSSNQPQHF.